Listed below are T cell receptor beta chains from one sample, sequenced in a study of cytomegalovirus exposure and HLA in healthy donors. Generated by immunoSEQ multiplex PCR, the TCRdb table keeps only in-frame clones and is missing some. This table has approximately 270,000 clones, 75% to 85% appearing once. The sequencing input was PBMCs. These receptors came from a girl aged 2 to 10 in good health and CMV-seronegative. Both conserved end residues are part of each CDR3. The D gene is left open where the match is weak. Only some rows state a clone size, as once, few, many or a class for expanded clones.

-	TRBV7-2	TRBJ1-1	TRBD1	CASSSGTGPEAFF	TGTGCCAGCAGCTCCGGGACAGGGCCTGAAGCTTTCTTT
once	TRBV28	TRBJ2-1	TRBD2	CASSQYSGVGLREQFF	TGTGCCAGCAGTCAATATAGCGGGGTGGGATTACGGGAGCAGTTCTTC
-	TRBV28	TRBJ2-7	-	CASSLRWERSYEQYF	TGTGCCAGCAGCCTGAGGTGGGAGAGGTCCTACGAGCAGTACTTC
-	TRBV29-1	TRBJ2-7	TRBD2	CSVGGLDYEQYF	TGTAGTGTAGGGGGACTAGACTACGAGCAGTACTTC
-	TRBV4-1	TRBJ2-7	-	CASSQGLGLTYEQYF	TGCGCCAGCAGCCAAGGTTTGGGACTTACCTACGAGCAGTACTTC
-	TRBV7-7	TRBJ2-2	-	CASSPRPDQGTGELFF	TGTGCCAGCAGCCCCCGCCCCGACCAGGGCACCGGGGAGCTGTTTTTT
-	TRBV7-2	TRBJ2-3	-	CASSLVGELTDTQYF	TGTGCCAGCAGCTTAGTTGGGGAGCTCACAGATACGCAGTATTTT
-	TRBV5-4	TRBJ1-2	-	CASSPPGPGTNYGYTF	TGTGCCAGCAGCCCTCCTGGTCCAGGAACTAACTATGGCTACACCTTC
-	TRBV6-5	TRBJ1-2	TRBD1	CASSKGDSSNYGYTF	TGTGCCAGCTCAAAGGGGGACAGCTCCAACTATGGCTACACCTTC
-	TRBV4-2	TRBJ1-2	TRBD1	CASSLARTGRDGYTF	TGTGCCAGCAGCCTCGCCCGGACAGGTAGGGATGGCTACACCTTC
-	TRBV10-3	TRBJ1-1	-	CAIRGGGAEAFF	TGTGCCATCAGGGGTGGGGGCGCTGAAGCTTTCTTT
-	TRBV6-1	TRBJ2-5	TRBD2	CASSREGKTQYF	TGTGCCAGCAGTCGGGAGGGAAAGACCCAGTACTTC
-	TRBV13	TRBJ1-1	TRBD1	CASSWETGGTEAFF	TGTGCCAGCAGCTGGGAGACAGGGGGCACTGAAGCTTTCTTT
-	TRBV4-2	TRBJ2-1	-	CASSHYTSYNEQFF	TGTGCCAGCAGCCATTACACCTCCTACAATGAGCAGTTCTTC
-	TRBV5-1	TRBJ2-2	-	CASSPRDSPGTGELFF	TGCGCCAGCAGCCCACGGGACTCCCCGGGCACCGGGGAGCTGTTTTTT
-	TRBV6-1	TRBJ1-2	-	CASSEARRISGTNGYTF	TGTGCCAGCAGTGAAGCCAGAAGGATTAGCGGTACGAATGGCTACACCTTC
-	TRBV4-1	TRBJ2-3	-	CASSRTLTSTDTQYF	TGCGCCAGCAGCCGAACCCTCACTAGCACAGATACGCAGTATTTT
-	TRBV6-1	TRBJ2-7	-	CASSESRRGLAYDEQYF	TGTGCCAGCAGTGAATCGAGGAGGGGGCTAGCTTACGACGAGCAGTACTTC
-	TRBV5-1	TRBJ2-7	TRBD2	CASSLMRGGGNEQYF	TGCGCCAGCAGCTTGATGCGGGGGGGTGGGAACGAGCAGTACTTC
once	TRBV28	TRBJ2-7	TRBD2	CASSLVIAGGSYEQYF	TGTGCCAGCAGTTTAGTAATAGCGGGGGGCTCCTACGAGCAGTACTTC
-	TRBV10-1	TRBJ2-7	-	CASSGRELYEQYF	TGCGCCAGCAGTGGCCGGGAGCTCTACGAGCAGTACTTC
-	TRBV7-9	TRBJ2-7	TRBD1	CASSPAPDRPSSYEQYF	TGTGCCAGCAGCCCCGCCCCGGACAGGCCGAGCTCCTACGAGCAGTACTTC